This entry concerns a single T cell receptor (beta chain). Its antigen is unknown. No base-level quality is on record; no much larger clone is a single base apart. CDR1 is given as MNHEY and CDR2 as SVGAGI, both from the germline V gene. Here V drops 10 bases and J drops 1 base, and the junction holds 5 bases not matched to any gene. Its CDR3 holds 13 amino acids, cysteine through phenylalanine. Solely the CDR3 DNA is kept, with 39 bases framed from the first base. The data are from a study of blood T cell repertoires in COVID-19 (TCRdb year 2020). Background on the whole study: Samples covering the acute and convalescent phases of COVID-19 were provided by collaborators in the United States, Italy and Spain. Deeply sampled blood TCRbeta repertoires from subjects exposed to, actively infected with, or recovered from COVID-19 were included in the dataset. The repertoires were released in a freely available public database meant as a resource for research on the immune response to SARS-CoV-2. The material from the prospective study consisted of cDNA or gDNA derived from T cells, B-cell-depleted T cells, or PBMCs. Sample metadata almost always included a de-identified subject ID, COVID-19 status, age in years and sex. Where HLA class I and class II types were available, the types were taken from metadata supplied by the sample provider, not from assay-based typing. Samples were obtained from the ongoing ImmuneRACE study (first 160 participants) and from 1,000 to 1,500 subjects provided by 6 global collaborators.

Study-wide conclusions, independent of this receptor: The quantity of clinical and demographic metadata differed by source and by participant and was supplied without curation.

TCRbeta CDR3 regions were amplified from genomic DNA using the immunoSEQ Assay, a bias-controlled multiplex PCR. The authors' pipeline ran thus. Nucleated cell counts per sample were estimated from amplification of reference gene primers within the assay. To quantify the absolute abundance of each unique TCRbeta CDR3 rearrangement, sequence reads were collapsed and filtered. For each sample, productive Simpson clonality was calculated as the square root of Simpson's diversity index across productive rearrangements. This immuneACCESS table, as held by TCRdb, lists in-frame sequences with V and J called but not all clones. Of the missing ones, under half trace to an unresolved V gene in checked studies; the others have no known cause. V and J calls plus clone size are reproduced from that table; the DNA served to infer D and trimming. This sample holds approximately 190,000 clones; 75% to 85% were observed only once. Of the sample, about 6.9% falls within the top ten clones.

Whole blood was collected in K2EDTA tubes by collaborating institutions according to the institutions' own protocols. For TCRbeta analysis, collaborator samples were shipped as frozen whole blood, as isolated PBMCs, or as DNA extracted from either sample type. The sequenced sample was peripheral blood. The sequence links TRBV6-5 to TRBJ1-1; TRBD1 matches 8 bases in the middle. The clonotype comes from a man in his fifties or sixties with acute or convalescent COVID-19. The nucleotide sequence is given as TGTGCCACCAAGACAGGGGCGAACACTGAAGCTTTCTTT. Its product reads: CATKTGANTEAFF.